The rows below give T cell receptor beta chains drawn from one sample of a study of T cell responses to AZD1222 COVID-19 vaccine. The data were produced by immunoSEQ multiplex PCR, yet TCRdb's version contains in-frame clones alone and is incomplete. The sample records 95,000 to 150,000 clones, about 89% being singletons. This material consisted of peripheral blood, taken on day 0 of AZD1222 vaccination. The receptors were sampled from an adult in good health. Both conserved end residues are part of each CDR3. The D gene is left open where the match is weak. Not all rows give a size; the values are once, few, many and, for expanded clones, a class.

d_gene	abundance	v_gene	j_gene	CDR3nt	CDR3aa
NA	NA	TRBV7-9	TRBJ2-3	TGTGCCAGCAGCTTAGGAGGGTCCTCCAAAGATACGCAGTATTTT	CASSLGGSSKDTQYF
NA	NA	TRBV6-5	TRBJ2-7	TGTGCCAGCACCCAACGGAGCCCCTACGAGCAGTACTTC	CASTQRSPYEQYF
TRBD1	NA	TRBV14	TRBJ1-2	TGTGCCAGCAGCCAAGAATTGGCAGGGGGCGCTTTATGGGGCTACACCTTC	CASSQELAGGALWGYTF
TRBD1	few	TRBV3-1/TRBV3-2	TRBJ1-3	TGTGCCAGCAGAAATACAGGGGGCGTCGGTAGCGCCATATATTTT	CASRNTGGVGSAIYF
TRBD1	NA	TRBV6-1	TRBJ2-7	TGTGCCAGCAGGGGACAGGGGTCCTACGAGCAGTACTTC	CASRGQGSYEQYF
NA	NA	TRBV7-2	TRBJ2-1	TGTGCCAGCAGCCGTGACCGGGGAGAAGAGCAGTTCTTC	CASSRDRGEEQFF
TRBD1	NA	TRBV14	TRBJ1-3	TGTGCCAGCAGCGGCTGGACAGGGGTGTGGAACACCATATATTTT	CASSGWTGVWNTIYF
NA	NA	TRBV6-2/TRBV6-3	TRBJ1-1	TGTGCCAGCAGCCAGCTCACGGTACGGGCTTTCTTT	CASSQLTVRAFF
TRBD2	NA	TRBV19	TRBJ2-7	TGTGCCAGTAGTATTGGCGGGAGGGCCGATTACGAGCAGTACTTC	CASSIGGRADYEQYF
NA	few	TRBV6-5	TRBJ1-2	TGTGCCAGCAGTTACTCGAAGGGACGGGCCTATGGCTACACCTTC	CASSYSKGRAYGYTF
TRBD2	NA	TRBV19	TRBJ2-7	TGTGCCAGTAGCGGGACGGGAGGTAACGAGCAGTACTTC	CASSGTGGNEQYF
NA	NA	TRBV10-3	TRBJ2-7	TGTGCCATCAGTGACCCAGGGGGGGACGAGCAGTACTTC	CAISDPGGDEQYF
TRBD1	once	TRBV2	TRBJ1-2	TGTGCCAGCAGTCGGGACAGTAACTATGGCTACACCTTC	CASSRDSNYGYTF
NA	NA	TRBV2	TRBJ1-2	TGTGCCAGCAGGGGGGGGGCTGGCTACACCTTC	CASRGGAGYTF
TRBD2	NA	TRBV12-5	TRBJ2-1	TGTGCTAGTGGTTTGGGGCTAGCGGCCCCCAATGAGCAGTTCTTC	CASGLGLAAPNEQFF
NA	once	TRBV12-5	TRBJ1-5	TGTGCTAGTGCAATTGTACAGGTCCTAGCTCCCAATCAGCCCCAGCATTTT	CASAIVQVLAPNQPQHF
TRBD2	NA	TRBV7-9	TRBJ2-2	TGTGCCAGCATGGGGACTAGCGGGGGGACTAACACCGGGGAGCTGTTTTTT	CASMGTSGGTNTGELFF